Each of the 22 T cell receptor beta chains below was sequenced from the same sample in a study of regulatory T cells in long-lasting Graves disease (dated by TCRdb to the early 2020s). Libraries came from multiplex PCR. Data came from an Illumina HiSeq 4000. CDR3 regions were amplified by Arm-PCR with iRepertoire HTBI primers to construct TCR beta libraries. Using fastp trimming at Q25 and MiXCR clonotype assembly, TCRdb reanalyzed the public sequencing data and kept in-frame beta chains. Under each unique CDR3 protein, matching rows form one entry showing the most common genes and DNA. Recorded for this sample are 350,000 to 500,000 distinct CDR3 sequences; about 15% of them occurred a single time. The top ten hold over 8.5% of the sample. The meaning of the sample's time point label: newly diagnosed GD, antithyroid drugs for less than 3 months. For both TCR sequencing and RNA sequencing, RNA was extracted from PBMCs in TRIzol.

These data were also reused for a study on T cells in Graves' hyperthyroidism and ophthalmopathy.

Sequencing used peripheral blood mononuclear cells (PBMCs), obtained at new diagnosis, from a patient treated with antithyroid drugs. Every receptor here comes from a woman in her thirties with Graves disease. Donor details come from another sample of the same person, matched by shared clones.

This rearrangement joins TRBV24-1 to TRBJ1-1; no reliable D call. The germline gives CDR1 KGHDR, CDR2 SFDVKD. Trimming removed 8 bases at V and 1 base at J, with 10 bases between. The CDR3 runs to 13 residues. The CDR3 region is CATMGTANTEAFF. CDR3 nucleotides: TGTGCCACCATGGGAACAGCGAACACTGAAGCTTTCTTT.

This chain links TRBV27 with TRBJ2-1, with TRBD2 matching over 10 bases. The assigned J gene may be wrong: the sequence end matches TRBJ2-4 better. In germline, CDR1 is MNHEY, CDR2 SMNVEV (reference sequence). The CDR3 covers 16 residues. This CDR3 is CASSWLAGADANIQYF. In DNA form, the CDR3 reads TGTGCCAGCAGTTGGCTAGCGGGAGCGGACGCAAACATTCAGTACTTC.

This clonotype was counted only a few times. The chain couples TRBV7-2 to TRBJ2-4; 7 bases match TRBD2. V dropped 5 bases and J dropped 6; count of bases not matched to a gene: 10. The V gene's germline CDR1 is SGHTA and CDR2 FQGNSA. The CDR3 totals 15 residues. The DNA of the CDR3 is TGTGCCAGCAGCCCCGGAGCGGGGAACCTAAACATTCAGTACTTC. It codes for CASSPGAGNLNIQYF.

In this sample, this clonotype turned up a few times. V is TRBV10-3 and J is TRBJ2-7; D is uncertain. The CDR3 length is 10 residues. Per germline, CDR1 ENHRY and CDR2 SYGVKD. Trimming removed 6 bases at V and 12 bases at J, with 12 bases between. CDR3 loop: CAIRSETWYF. The CDR3 nucleotides are TGTGCCATCAGGTCTGAAACCTGGTACTTC.

At least ten counts were recorded for this clonotype. The chain couples TRBV5-1 to TRBJ2-6; D is uncertain. CDR1 is SGHRS and CDR2 is YFSETQ in the germline V gene. V lost 0 bases and J lost 1, with 5 bases in between. This CDR3 spans 15 amino acids. In DNA form, the CDR3 reads TGCGCCAGCAGCTTGGCAGGTTCTGGGGCCAACGTCCTGACTTTC. This gives the protein CASSLAGSGANVLTF.

The chain has TRBV19 and TRBJ1-1; D is unclear. This CDR3 comprises 14 residues. V was clipped by 6 bases and J by 3 bases, with 14 bases between them. CDR1 is LNHDA, CDR2 SQIVND, per germline (reference sequence). CDR3 protein: CASSRTRRDTEAFF. CDR3 coding DNA: TGTGCCAGTAGCCGGACCCGGAGGGACACTGAAGCTTTCTTT.

This clonotype was seen ten or more times. The chain recombines TRBV30 with TRBJ1-2; D call uncertain. Trimming removed 2 bases from V and 4 bases from J, with 14 bases in between. This CDR3 comprises 14 residues. Germline values: CDR1 GTSNPN, CDR2 SVGIG (reference sequence). The CDR3 is CAWSIKTETYGYTF. Here the CDR3 DNA reads TGTGCCTGGAGTATCAAAACAGAGACCTATGGCTACACCTTC.

This clonotype was seen only a few times. The chain carries TRBV3-1 and TRBJ2-7; 13 positions match TRBD2. Per germline, CDR1 LGHDT and CDR2 YNNKEL (reference sequence). V shed 6 bases, J shed 5 bases, and the junction held 7 bases outside the gene matches. This CDR3 has 15 residues. CDR3 residues: CASSRRTSGSDEQYF. The CDR3 DNA reads as TGTGCCAGCAGTCGACGGACTAGCGGGAGCGACGAGCAGTACTTC.

The V call is TRBV29-1, the J call TRBJ1-2; 12 bases match TRBD1. Germline loops: CDR1 SQVTM, CDR2 ANQGSEA. The CDR3 extends over 13 amino acids. The V segment lost 4 bases and the J segment 8 bases; nucleotides outside the gene matches: 5. This CDR3 reads CSVVGDRGHGYTF. The DNA of the CDR3 is TGCAGCGTTGTTGGGGACAGGGGGCACGGCTACACCTTC.

This sequence joins TRBV5-1 and TRBJ1-1; D may be TRBD1 (5 bases). CDR1 is SGHRS, CDR2 YFSETQ, per germline. V lost 4 bases and J lost 6, with 19 bases in between. The CDR3 has 15 amino acids. CDR3 sequence: CASSPGGGGRAEAFF. Here the CDR3 DNA reads TGCGCCAGCAGCCCTGGCGGCGGGGGGAGGGCTGAAGCTTTCTTT.

The rearrangement uses TRBV6-1 and TRBJ2-7, with a possible D match to TRBD2 (6 bases). CDR1 is MNHNS, CDR2 SASEGT, per germline. This CDR3 spans 19 amino acids. V was shortened by 5 bases and J by 1 base, with 27 bases between the two germline ends. CDR3 loop: CASSSMLGGVVFMSYEQYF. The CDR3 nucleotides are TGTGCCAGCAGTAGCATGCTGGGCGGGGTAGTTTTCATGTCCTACGAGCAGTACTTC.

V and J are TRBV19 and TRBJ2-2; the match to TRBD1 covers 10 bases. The V segment lost 8 bases and the J segment 5 bases; nucleotides outside the gene matches: 8. The CDR3 sequence is 15 residues long. Germline V CDR1 and CDR2: LNHDA, SQIVND (reference sequence). CDR3 in DNA: TGTGCCAGTGCCGGACAGGGGGGACGGACCGGGGAGCTGTTTTTT. Translation gives CASAGQGGRTGELFF.

This clonotype was counted many times. J is TRBJ2-7 and V is TRBV6-2 or TRBV6-3; D may match TRBD1 or TRBD2 (5 bases each). The CDR3 has 12 amino acids. CDR1 MNHEY and CDR2 SVGEGT come from the germline V gene. The V end was cut by 5 bases, the J end by 5 bases, with 10 bases between. The CDR3 DNA is TGTGCCAGCAGTATGAGAGGGGACGAGCAGTACTTC. This codes for CASSMRGDEQYF.

In its sample, this clonotype was seen many times. This chain connects TRBV18 to TRBJ2-1; D may correspond to TRBD1 or TRBD2 (5 bases each). The length of the CDR3 is 16 residues. V was pared by 1 base and J by 8 bases, with 18 bases between. The germline V gene has CDR1 KGHSH and CDR2 LQKENI. CDR3 residues: CASSPQGPRFGDEQFF. CDR3 DNA: TGTGCCAGCTCACCACAGGGGCCGCGTTTCGGGGATGAGCAGTTCTTC. The full variable domain, with the rest looked up from reference TRBV18 and TRBJ2-1, is NAGVMQNPRHLVRRRGQEARLRCSPMKGHSHVYWYRQLPEEGLKFMVYLQKENIIDESGMPKERFSAEFPKEGPSILRIQQVVRGDSAAYFCASSPQGPRFGDEQFFGPGTRLTVL.

This clonotype was detected a few times. V gene TRBV30 combines with J gene TRBJ1-4, with TRBD1 matching over 10 bases. V shed 0 bases, J shed 4 bases, and the junction held 8 bases outside the gene matches. CDR3 length equals 17 residues. Germline V gene data show CDR1 as GTSNPN and CDR2 as SVGIG (reference sequence). CDR3 amino acids: CAWSVFDRGPVNEKLFF. The CDR3 DNA reads as TGTGCCTGGAGTGTTTTTGACAGGGGGCCCGTTAATGAAAAACTGTTTTTT.

This clonotype was seen repeatedly, ten times or more. The chain is built from TRBV6-5 and TRBJ1-1, with D unresolved. V was pared by 0 bases and J by 7 bases, with 3 bases between. The CDR3 is 11 amino acids. The germline CDR1 and CDR2 sequences are MNHEY and SVGAGI. The CDR3 DNA is TGTGCCAGCAGTTACTCCGGTGAAGCTTTCTTT. Translation: CASSYSGEAFF.

This clonotype was counted ten times or more. This sequence joins TRBV20-1 and TRBJ2-7, with 10 bases identical to TRBD2. After removal of 6 bases from V and 2 bases from J, the junction contained 4 bases not matched to a gene. The CDR3 loop spans 13 amino acids. CDR1 and CDR2 (germline): DFQATT, SNEGSKA (reference sequence). CDR3 protein: CSALAGGAYEQYF. The CDR3 DNA is TGCAGTGCCTTAGCGGGAGGCGCCTACGAGCAGTACTTC.

This clonotype was recorded many times. The chain uses TRBV6-1 and TRBJ2-7, with 11 bases aligning to TRBD2. Per germline, CDR1 MNHNS and CDR2 SASEGT. This CDR3 has 16 amino acids. J lost 1 base, V lost 8 bases, and 10 bases had no gene match. CDR3 DNA: TGTGCCAGCGTGGTAGCGGGAGGGCCGGGATCCTACGAGCAGTACTTC. It specifies CASVVAGGPGSYEQYF.

The V gene is TRBV19, the J gene TRBJ2-2, with 14 bases aligning to TRBD2. There are 18 residues in the CDR3. Germline CDR1 is LNHDA and CDR2 is SQIVND (reference sequence). V trimming: 5 bases; J trimming: 5 bases; junction bases outside the gene matches: 10. CDR3 coding DNA: TGTGCCAGTAGTCCCCCGGGACTAGCGGGAGTCGGGACCGGGGAGCTGTTTTTT. It is translated as CASSPPGLAGVGTGELFF.

The rearrangement joins TRBV3-1 to TRBJ1-6; D gene unclear. The CDR3 length is 17 residues. V was trimmed by 0 bases and J by 9 bases, leaving 18 bases between them. Looked up from germline, CDR1 is LGHDT and CDR2 is YNNKEL (reference sequence). Here the CDR3 reads CASSQEARFVISSPLHF. CDR3 DNA: TGTGCCAGCAGCCAAGAAGCCAGATTCGTTATTAGTTCACCCCTCCACTTT.

The V and J genes are TRBV15 and TRBJ1-2; D unresolved. Germline lookup yields CDR1 LNHNV and CDR2 YYDKDF (reference sequence). Trimming left V 3 bases short and J 0 bases short, with 8 bases between. The CDR3 is made up of 14 amino acids. In nucleotides, the CDR3 is TGTGCCACCAGCAGGTTTCTCGCTAACTATGGCTACACCTTC. This codes for CATSRFLANYGYTF.

CDR3 amino acids: CASSLTVSSGELFF. CDR3 DNA: TGTGCCAGCAGCTTAACAGTATCTTCCGGGGAGCTGTTTTTT. The rearrangement links TRBV7-3 to TRBJ2-2; D is undetermined. Looked up from germline, CDR1 is SGHTA and CDR2 is FQGTGA. The CDR3 spans 14 residues. V was clipped by 0 bases and J by 6 bases, with 8 bases between them. The full variable domain, in which reference TRBV7-3 and TRBJ2-2 provide the parts outside the CDR3, is GAGVSQTPSNKVTEKGKYVELRCDPISGHTALYWYRQSLGQGPEFLIYFQGTGAADDSGLPNDRFFAVRPEGSVSTLKIQRTERGDSAVYLCASSLTVSSGELFFGEGSRLTVL.